This entry lists 2 T cell receptor beta chains sequenced from one sample in a study of technical replicates of blood from several donors. Assay used: immunoSEQ multiplex PCR; TCRdb lists only in-frame clones, some missing. The profile shows 99,000 or so clones, 95% of them singletons. The material sequenced was T cells isolated from PBMCs. All receptors derive from a human donor in good health.

This chain links TRBV21-1 with TRBJ1-2; TRBD1 is the table's D call, not checked against the DNA. TRBV21-1 is an annotated pseudogene. This CDR3 has 14 amino acids. The CDR3 DNA reads TGTGCCAGCAGCAAACCGAAGGGGCCAGGCGGCTACACCTTC. This sequence encodes CASSKPKGPGGYTF.

This clone was seen a single time. The CDR3, as DNA: TGTGCCAGCAGTTTTTCCCTTTCCACAGATACGCAGTATTTT. Translated: CASSFSLSTDTQYF. V and J are TRBV28 and TRBJ2-3; D unresolved. CDR1 MDHEN and CDR2 SYDVKM come from the germline V gene. The CDR3 sequence is 14 residues long. Trimming pared 3 bases from V and 2 bases from J, leaving 9 bases between.